A single T cell receptor (beta chain) is shown here with its context. This clone's antigen is unknown. It has no much larger one-base neighbor in the sample; base qualities were not kept. The sample comes from a study of human T cells and chemical hapten exposure (dated by TCRdb to the early 2020s). As for the study more broadly: For sensitization, 2% DPC in acetone was applied to a roughly 2 cm by roughly 2 cm area of upper inner arm skin. Throughout the approximately 25-week study period, patients were also given weekly therapeutic DPC doses on the scalp. Patch testing was performed on the upper back with Finn chambers containing 0.01% DPC, and the patch tests were scored after 6 days according to International Contact Dermatitis Research Group standards. Alopecia areata with under or over 50% scalp involvement, alopecia totalis and alopecia universalis were represented in the patient cohort, which was mostly female. Libraries were pooled for sequencing, and variation in per-sample TCR yields was attributed mainly to small differences in library volumes within the pool. In alopecia patients, the study followed how the peripheral blood TCR repertoire changed in vivo over primary and secondary sensitization to diphenylcyclopropenone (DPC), a hapten. Blood samples were taken from patients before sensitization (week 0) and then at 2, 6 and about 24 weeks after DPC sensitization. Blood for TCR sequencing was provided by twenty-nine alopecia patients at one to four time points (pre-sensitization, 2, 6 and 24 weeks).

This specimen's time point label, interpreted: patch test 1, 2 weeks after DPC sensitization. Per the publication, the treatment or condition label means: therapeutic diphenylcyclopropenone sensitization with weekly scalp DPC. At every patch-test visit, the blood draw took place before the patch test was put on. Eligible patients were aged 18 to 70, diagnosed with alopecia, deemed suitable for DPC therapy, and excluded if pregnant. Unfractionated whole blood was collected in Tempus Blood RNA tubes, and total RNA was extracted from that blood. The CDR3 spans 14 residues, from the cysteine through the phenylalanine. The DNA shown is the 42-base CDR3, in frame from base 1. The germline V gene (reference sequence) supplies CDR1 DFQATT and CDR2 SNEGSKA. V lost 2 bases and J lost 5 bases, and the count of bases not matched to a germline gene is 5. Points the paper makes about the study in general: The number of PT1 expanded TCRs positively correlated with patch test score, significant at thresholds 8, 16 and 32 but not 4. Compared with pre-sensitization or healthy control sets, expanded TCRs formed significantly more large CDR3 similarity clusters, which is consistent with antigen-driven responses. Repeated subsampling changed both the strength of the expansion versus patch-test correlation and the threshold at which that correlation became significant. No change with DPC sensitization was found in the number of TCRs above 1 in 1000 frequency, and no evidence of global repertoire structure alterations was found. Alopecia, a presumed autoimmune disease, was present in all patients, so the immune response of the patients might differ from that of healthy individuals.

Library preparation was by RACE. For sequencing, a NextSeq 500 was employed. During library preparation, unique molecular identifiers were attached to individual cDNA molecules so that TCRs could be counted in a quantitative, reproducible way. Each blood RNA sample was used to sequence both TCR alpha and TCR beta chains. On the authors' methods: A median of approximately 96,000 TCRs per sample was observed, with a range of about 23,224 to 690,600. V, J and CDR3 annotation of the TCR reads was performed with the Decombinator software suite. To make PS versus PT1 abundance plots, every sample was subsampled to the same number of TCRs (28,000). Expanded TCRs were defined as absent before sensitization and observed at least eight times at the 2-week time point. TCRdb reran the public reads through fastp at Q25 and MiXCR, keeping productive beta chains. Each entry merges the rows of one CDR3 protein and shows their most common DNA and genes. The V and J calls reflect TCRdb's pipeline rather than the authors' work. The sample includes some 200,000 distinct CDR3 sequences, with about a fifth observed a single time. In total, the top ten clones hold about 7% of the sample.

This clonotype was obtained from a woman aged 50 to 65 with alopecia areata. Some clones in this sample may be carry-over from other donors' samples. The sequenced sample was whole blood, obtained in connection with sensitization to the hapten diphenylcyclopropenone (DPC). The chain was built from TRBV20-1 and TRBJ2-2; 7 middle bases align to TRBD2. The CDR3 here reads CSARTGAGTGELFF. The DNA sequence follows: TGCAGTGCTAGAACGGGAGCGGGGACCGGGGAGCTGTTTTTT.